Sequencing of this TCR beta chain was carried out in a study of early T cells in non-severe SARS-CoV-2 infection. Looking at the study overall: Sequencing was performed on bulk RNA from unsorted whole blood, leaving chains unpaired.

With regard to this clonotype: Its target is unknown.

Study results and limitations: Anti-spike CD8 responses were favored by VDJdb matching, which missed private and CD4 specificities.

The V gene's germline CDR1 is SGHNT and CDR2 YENEEA. J gave up 0 bases and V 5 bases, and 5 bases lay outside the gene matches. This CDR3 is 16 amino acids long. Researchers tagged individual cDNA molecules with unique molecular identifiers. TCRdb itself ran the 5' RACE reads through MiXCR, one entry per CDR3 protein. The sample consists of about 64,000 distinct CDR3 sequences, approximately 14% of them appearing once. V is TRBV11-3 and J is TRBJ2-2; 8 bases line up with TRBD2. The sequence was collected from an adult who was a healthcare worker with PCR-confirmed SARS-CoV-2 infection or an uninfected control (not recorded which). Sequenced input: whole blood. CDR3 loop: CASSPPGGANTGELFF. DNA for the CDR3: TGTGCCAGCAGCCCGCCGGGAGGGGCGAACACCGGGGAGCTGTTTTTT.